This entry lists 18 T cell receptor beta chains sequenced from one sample in a study of T-cell memory formation after mild COVID-19. TCRdb used MiXCR to reprocess the 5' RACE reads, holding one entry per CDR3 protein. The profile shows nearly 250,000 distinct CDR3 sequences, about 16% of them singletons. The source material was PBMCs or a T cell subset sorted from them (not recorded which). These TCRs come from an adult woman who had mild COVID-19 (a few samples of this study predate the infection). Cell type and time point are not known.

The chain has TRBV5-1 and TRBJ2-3, with 10 bases identical to TRBD2. Germline V lookup: CDR1 SGHRS, CDR2 YFSETQ. Trimming took 4 bases from V and 2 from J; bases not matched to a gene: 13. This CDR3 contains 18 residues. Here the CDR3 DNA reads TGCGCCAGCAGCCCCGGGACTAGCGTCAAGTACCCCACAGATACGCAGTATTTT. Translation gives CASSPGTSVKYPTDTQYF.

The chain employs TRBV7-2 and TRBJ2-4; 9 bases align to TRBD1. Trimming took 5 bases from V and 6 from J; bases not matched to a gene: 5. The CDR3 length is 14 residues. Germline CDR1 is SGHTA and CDR2 is FQGNSA. The CDR3 here is CASSLGQGGNIQYF. The DNA for the CDR3 is TGTGCCAGCAGCCTGGGACAGGGCGGAAACATTCAGTACTTC.

This clonotype showed up just a few times. The chain links TRBV27 to TRBJ1-4, with 7 positions matching TRBD1. Looked up from germline, CDR1 is MNHEY and CDR2 is SMNVEV (reference sequence). Trimming removed 0 bases from V and 0 bases from J; junction bases left unmatched: 1. The CDR3 is 16 amino acids. The CDR3: CASSLSGTATNEKLFF. The CDR3 bases are TGTGCCAGCAGTTTATCGGGGACAGCAACTAATGAAAAACTGTTTTTT.

The V gene is TRBV6-1, the J gene TRBJ2-1; D possibly corresponds to TRBD1 (6 bases). Germline V gives CDR1 MNHNS, CDR2 SASEGT. The CDR3 extends over 11 amino acids. V was trimmed by 3 bases and J by 13 bases, leaving 10 bases between them. CDR3 coding DNA: TGTGCCAGCAGTGAGCCGGGACAACAGTTCTTC. It codes for CASSEPGQQFF.

The chain combines TRBV9 with TRBJ2-3, with 10 bases aligning to TRBD1. The CDR3 runs to 16 residues. J gave up 4 bases and V 4 bases, and 9 bases lay outside the gene matches. CDR1 SGDLS and CDR2 YYNGEE come from the germline V gene. Here the CDR3 reads CASSPRQGAKSDTQYF. The CDR3 DNA sequence: TGTGCCAGCAGCCCCCGACAGGGGGCAAAGTCAGATACGCAGTATTTT. The full variable domain, completed using reference TRBV9 and TRBJ2-3, is DSGVTQTPKHLITATGQRVTLRCSPRSGDLSVYWYQQSLDQGLQFLIQYYNGEERAKGNILERFSAQQFPDLHSELNLSSLELGDSALYFCASSPRQGAKSDTQYFGPGTRLTVL.

This clonotype turned up a few times. No DNA is shown, since the ends of the CDR3 on it are uncertain; the CDR3 is the one TCRdb lists. The chain is built from TRBV10-3 and TRBJ1-5; TRBD1, the table's D call, lacks a check against the DNA. Germline loops: CDR1 ENHRY, CDR2 SYGVKD. The CDR3 length is 12 residues, termini included. This CDR3 reads CAISSSGQPQHF.

DNA for the CDR3: TGTGCCAGCAGTGAAGCGGCGACAGGGCAAGAGACCCAGTACTTC. Translated: CASSEAATGQETQYF. This rearrangement joins TRBV6-1 to TRBJ2-5; 7 bases are a match to TRBD1. Germline V gene lookup returns CDR1 MNHNS and CDR2 SASEGT. The CDR3 consists of 15 residues. V shed 0 bases and J 2 bases; nucleotides not matched to a gene: 3.

Many counts were recorded for this clonotype. V gene TRBV12-3 or TRBV12-4 combines with J gene TRBJ2-7; D is tentatively TRBD1 or TRBD2 (5 bases each). The CDR3 spans 14 residues. V was clipped by 5 bases and J by 1 base, with 12 bases between them. CDR3 nucleotide sequence: TGTGCCAGCAGTCCAGAGGGGTCTTCCTACGAGCAGTACTTC. Translating gives CASSPEGSSYEQYF.

V gene TRBV7-3 combines with J gene TRBJ2-7; 7 nucleotides match TRBD2. Germline values: CDR1 SGHTA, CDR2 FQGTGA. The ends lost 2 bases at V and 0 bases at J; junction bases unmatched: 13. The CDR3 loop spans 18 amino acids. In nucleotides, the CDR3 is TGTGCCAGCAGCTTATTTGGCCATCCTAGCGGCCACTCCTACGAGCAGTACTTC. This sequence encodes CASSLFGHPSGHSYEQYF. The full variable domain, rest sourced from reference TRBV7-3 and TRBJ2-7, is GAGVSQTPSNKVTEKGKYVELRCDPISGHTALYWYRQSLGQGPEFLIYFQGTGAADDSGLPNDRFFAVRPEGSVSTLKIQRTERGDSAVYLCASSLFGHPSGHSYEQYFGPGTRLTVT.

For this clonotype: A junction boundary mismatches the germline segment, possibly from a read error. The V gene is TRBV4-1, the J gene TRBJ2-6, with TRBD1 as a possible D gene (5 bases). The CDR3 contains 19 residues. CDR1 and CDR2 (germline): MGHRA, YSYEKL. CDR3 protein: CASRQVLGQGTSGANVLTF. CDR3 DNA: TGCGCCAGCAGACAAGTCTTAGGACAAGGAACCTCTGGGGCCAACGTCCTGACTTTC.

The gene calls are TRBV9 and TRBJ1-1, with D tentatively TRBD1 (6 bases). CDR1 is SGDLS and CDR2 is YYNGEE in the germline V gene. Trimming left V 0 bases short and J 5 bases short, with 11 bases between. CDR3 length equals 14 residues. This CDR3 reads CASSVGGQRTEAFF. The CDR3, as DNA: TGTGCCAGCAGCGTAGGGGGGCAGAGAACTGAAGCTTTCTTT.

The V and J genes are TRBV12-3 or TRBV12-4 and TRBJ1-3; D not resolved. Trimming shortened V by 0 bases and J by 3 bases, and 6 bases separated the two germline ends. The CDR3 extends over 14 amino acids. The CDR3 DNA reads as TGTGCCAGCAGTTTAGCGGTGGGTGGAAACACCATATATTTT. Translated, it gives CASSLAVGGNTIYF.

The chain couples TRBV25-1 to TRBJ2-7, with 7 bases lining up with TRBD1. CDR1 and CDR2 (germline): MGHDK, SYGVNS. The CDR3 length is 15 residues. V dropped 3 bases and J dropped 3; count of bases not matched to a gene: 8. The CDR3 spells CASSDKRTGGYEQYF. CDR3 bases: TGTGCCAGCAGTGATAAACGGACAGGCGGCTACGAGCAGTACTTC.

A few counts support this clonotype. This sequence joins TRBV20-1 and TRBJ1-2; D not certain. CDR1 is DFQATT, CDR2 SNEGSKA, per germline (reference sequence). V lost 4 bases to trimming and J lost 4 bases, with 1 base between them. This CDR3 has 9 amino acids. CDR3 DNA: TGCAGTGCTACCTATGGCTACACCTTC. This sequence encodes CSATYGYTF.

This clonotype was observed a few times. This chain connects TRBV19 to TRBJ2-1, with 7 bases lining up with TRBD1. The J segment lost 0 bases and the V segment lost 6 bases, leaving 5 bases of the junction unmatched. The CDR3 consists of 15 residues. The germline V gene has CDR1 LNHDA and CDR2 SQIVND (reference sequence). The CDR3 region is CASSGQASSYNEQFF. CDR3 nucleotides: TGTGCCAGTAGCGGACAGGCGAGCTCCTACAATGAGCAGTTCTTC.

This clonotype was observed a handful of times. V gene TRBV4-1 combines with J gene TRBJ2-2; D might be TRBD1 (6 bases). The CDR3 has 17 residues. CDR1 and CDR2 (germline): MGHRA, YSYEKL. V shed 1 base and J shed 4 bases, with 16 bases lying between them. CDR3 nucleotides: TGCGCCAGCAGCCAAGGACTACAGGGACGGGGCACCGGGGAGCTGTTTTTT. Translated: CASSQGLQGRGTGELFF.

The V and J genes are TRBV5-1 and TRBJ2-7; the D gene could be TRBD1 or TRBD2 (5 bases each). The CDR3 length is 14 residues. The V gene lost 3 bases and the J gene lost 3 bases, with 13 bases spanning the gap. Germline lookup yields CDR1 SGHRS and CDR2 YFSETQ. This CDR3 is CASSWDHSSYEQYF. CDR3 sequence (DNA): TGCGCCAGCAGCTGGGACCATTCTAGCTACGAGCAGTACTTC.

This clonotype was picked up many times. This rearrangement joins TRBV14 to TRBJ2-7; no definite D call. The CDR3 is 11 amino acids. Germline-derived CDR1 and CDR2 are SGHDN and FVKESK. Trimming pared 1 base from V and 4 bases from J, leaving 2 bases between. CDR3: CASSQVYEQYF. DNA for the CDR3: TGTGCCAGCAGCCAAGTTTACGAGCAGTACTTC. Full variable domain (remainder filled in from reference TRBV14 and TRBJ2-7): EAGVTQFPSHSVIEKGQTVTLRCDPISGHDNLYWYRRVMGKEIKFLLHFVKESKQDESGMPNNRFLAERTGGTYSTLKVQPAELEDSGVYFCASSQVYEQYFGPGTRLTVT.